This record concerns one T cell receptor (beta chain) sequence. This sample was included in a study of blood T cell repertoires in COVID-19. V was trimmed by 0 bases and J by 8 bases, leaving 14 bases between them. Per germline, CDR1 MNHEY and CDR2 SVGEGT. The CDR3 runs to 15 residues. Assay used: immunoSEQ multiplex PCR; TCRdb lists only in-frame clones, some missing. The table includes about 110,000 clones, approximately 88% detected once. J is TRBJ1-3 and V is TRBV6-2 or TRBV6-3, with D tentatively TRBD1 (5 bases). The sequenced sample consisted of peripheral blood. The TCR sequence derives from a human donor in a cohort sampled during active COVID-19. The CDR3 region is CASSYSIPRDHTIYF. The CDR3, as DNA: TGTGCCAGCAGTTACTCGATCCCCAGGGATCACACCATATATTTT.